This T cell receptor (beta chain) was sequenced for a study of T cell repertoires in cytomegalovirus infection. TCRdb processed the reads anew with MiXCR; each CDR3 protein has one entry. The sample consists of around 200,000 distinct CDR3 sequences, roughly 15% of them appearing once. The germline V and J ends were trimmed by 3 bases and 0 bases, with 9 bases remaining between them. Germline assignment: CDR1 DFQATT and CDR2 SNEGSKA (reference sequence). The CDR3 totals 14 residues. Sequencing used CD8+ T cells from PBMCs. V is TRBV20-1 and J is TRBJ1-3; no clear D. This TCR derives from a human donor in good health (CMV status not recorded). Some clones in this sample may be carry-over from other donors' samples. The CDR3: CSASGFNSGNTIYF. In DNA form, the CDR3 reads TGCAGTGCTAGTGGCTTCAACTCTGGAAACACCATATATTTT.